This T cell receptor beta chain was retrieved from a study of shared clonotypes between healthy human individuals (dated by TCRdb to 2020 to 2022). For the wider study: Three men and a couple of women, aged 18 to 49 years, made up the cohort. To increase sequencing depth and limit assay-specific biases, different laboratories used diverse techniques to prepare libraries and sequence TCR repertoires. The study deeply sequenced blood TCR repertoires of about 5 healthy adults to estimate repertoire size and the extent of clonotype sharing between individuals. For each donor, CD4 naive and CD4 memory were each given three plates, CD8 naive was given two plates, and CD8 memory was given one plate. Between about 0.8 and 9 billion PBMCs per donor were obtained by leukapheresis.

CD8 naive samples were CD45RO-negative cells positively selected for CCR7, giving a CD45RA+CCR7+ population that excluded TemRA cells. Healthy HIV-negative adults with no recently reported acute infections or vaccinations were included as donors. Only Caucasian adults living in Nashville, Tennessee, USA were represented among the donors. After blood collection by leukapheresis, PBMCs were isolated using Ficoll-Histopaque density gradient centrifugation and then cryopreserved in the vapor phase of liquid nitrogen. Analytical flow cytometry was used to check the purity and quantity of every magnetically sorted T cell population. Each sorted fraction had its genomic DNA isolated and then quantified by UV absorbance on a Nanodrop 2000c. From a lookup of the germline V gene, CDR1 and CDR2 are SQVTM and ANQGSEA. The V end loses 2 bases and the J end loses 7 bases, and a stretch of 14 bases separates them. The CDR3 contains 13 residues, cysteine and phenylalanine counted. Just the 39-base CDR3 DNA is kept, in frame starting at base 1.

About this clone: It has no known antigen specificity. It has no much larger one-base neighbor in the sample; base qualities were not kept.

Summary of the overall study and its limitations: When a handful of donors were compared, the shared fraction of clonotypes was approximately 5% for naive CD4, roughly 3.4% for naive CD8, roughly 2.5% for memory CD4, and less than 0.5% for memory CD8. The genetic and exposure-history diversity represented was limited by the small number of donors. Pairwise subsampling indicated that sequencing depth was expected to affect the degree of clonotype sharing among donors. Naive subsets generally had larger estimated clonotype richness than memory subsets did. Even with the large sequencing depth, rarefaction of the sorted-subset datasets indicated that sequencing was incomplete. Higher generation probabilities were observed for clonotypes shared by all four sorted-subset donors than for non-shared clonotypes. Only blood was sampled, and tissue TCR repertoires likely differ from those in blood.

TCR CDR3 regions were amplified from genomic DNA by multiplex PCR using the deep immunoSEQ assay. For each cell subset, the extracted genomic DNA was distributed evenly across all wells of several immunoSEQ 96-well plates, and each plate served as one replicate. For sorted subsets, 150 to 250 ng of genomic DNA, equivalent to around 29,000 T cell genomes, went into each replicate PCR. The purified libraries were quantified using a Qubit 3.0 fluorometer, sized with a Bioanalyzer 2100, and then quantified again using the KAPA Library Quantification kit. Every immunoSEQ 96-well plate was sequenced on a separate single-read 150-cycle Illumina NextSeq 550 flow cell. In the source study's methods: Because only junctional sequences without quality scores were contained in the immunoSEQ output, filtering matching that applied to full-length reads could not be performed. Sequences were annotated with PyIR, a Python wrapper for IgBLAST v1.9, and V/J genes and CDR3 were assigned using IMGT germline references. Reads with weak V/J assignments (E-value above 1e-6), missing CDR3, stop codons, out-of-frame junctions, or ambiguous translated residues were removed. V3J clonotypes were defined as sequences sharing an identical inferred V gene, J gene, and CDR3 amino acid sequence. Percentage overlap between repertoires was computed as shared unique clonotypes divided by the size of the smaller repertoire. Three approaches were used to assess repertoire richness: RTK rarefaction, the Chao1 estimator, and Recon v2.1 estimates of unobserved clonotypes. For all TCRbeta clonotypes obtained by the gDNA method from a few donors, generation probabilities were computed with OLGA. The clones in this table, taken by TCRdb from immuneACCESS, are in-frame only. Not every clone is retained; where verified, under half of the shortfall comes from an unresolved V gene, and the cause of the rest is unknown. V and J calls and clone size come straight from that table; D and trimming were deduced from the DNA. This sample comprises fewer than 850,000 clones, around 96% of them detected only once. The ten largest clones take up over 0.2% of the sample.

The material sequenced was naive CD8+ T cells sorted from blood. This sample's cell subset or site label indicates: CD45RA+CCR7+. Rearrangement joined TRBV29-1 to TRBJ1-2, with no confident D gene call. This clonotype was obtained from a man aged 30-40 years in good health. The CDR3 reads as follows: CSVEIPDPSGYTF. The DNA sequence follows: TGCAGCGTTGAAATTCCGGACCCTTCTGGCTACACCTTC.